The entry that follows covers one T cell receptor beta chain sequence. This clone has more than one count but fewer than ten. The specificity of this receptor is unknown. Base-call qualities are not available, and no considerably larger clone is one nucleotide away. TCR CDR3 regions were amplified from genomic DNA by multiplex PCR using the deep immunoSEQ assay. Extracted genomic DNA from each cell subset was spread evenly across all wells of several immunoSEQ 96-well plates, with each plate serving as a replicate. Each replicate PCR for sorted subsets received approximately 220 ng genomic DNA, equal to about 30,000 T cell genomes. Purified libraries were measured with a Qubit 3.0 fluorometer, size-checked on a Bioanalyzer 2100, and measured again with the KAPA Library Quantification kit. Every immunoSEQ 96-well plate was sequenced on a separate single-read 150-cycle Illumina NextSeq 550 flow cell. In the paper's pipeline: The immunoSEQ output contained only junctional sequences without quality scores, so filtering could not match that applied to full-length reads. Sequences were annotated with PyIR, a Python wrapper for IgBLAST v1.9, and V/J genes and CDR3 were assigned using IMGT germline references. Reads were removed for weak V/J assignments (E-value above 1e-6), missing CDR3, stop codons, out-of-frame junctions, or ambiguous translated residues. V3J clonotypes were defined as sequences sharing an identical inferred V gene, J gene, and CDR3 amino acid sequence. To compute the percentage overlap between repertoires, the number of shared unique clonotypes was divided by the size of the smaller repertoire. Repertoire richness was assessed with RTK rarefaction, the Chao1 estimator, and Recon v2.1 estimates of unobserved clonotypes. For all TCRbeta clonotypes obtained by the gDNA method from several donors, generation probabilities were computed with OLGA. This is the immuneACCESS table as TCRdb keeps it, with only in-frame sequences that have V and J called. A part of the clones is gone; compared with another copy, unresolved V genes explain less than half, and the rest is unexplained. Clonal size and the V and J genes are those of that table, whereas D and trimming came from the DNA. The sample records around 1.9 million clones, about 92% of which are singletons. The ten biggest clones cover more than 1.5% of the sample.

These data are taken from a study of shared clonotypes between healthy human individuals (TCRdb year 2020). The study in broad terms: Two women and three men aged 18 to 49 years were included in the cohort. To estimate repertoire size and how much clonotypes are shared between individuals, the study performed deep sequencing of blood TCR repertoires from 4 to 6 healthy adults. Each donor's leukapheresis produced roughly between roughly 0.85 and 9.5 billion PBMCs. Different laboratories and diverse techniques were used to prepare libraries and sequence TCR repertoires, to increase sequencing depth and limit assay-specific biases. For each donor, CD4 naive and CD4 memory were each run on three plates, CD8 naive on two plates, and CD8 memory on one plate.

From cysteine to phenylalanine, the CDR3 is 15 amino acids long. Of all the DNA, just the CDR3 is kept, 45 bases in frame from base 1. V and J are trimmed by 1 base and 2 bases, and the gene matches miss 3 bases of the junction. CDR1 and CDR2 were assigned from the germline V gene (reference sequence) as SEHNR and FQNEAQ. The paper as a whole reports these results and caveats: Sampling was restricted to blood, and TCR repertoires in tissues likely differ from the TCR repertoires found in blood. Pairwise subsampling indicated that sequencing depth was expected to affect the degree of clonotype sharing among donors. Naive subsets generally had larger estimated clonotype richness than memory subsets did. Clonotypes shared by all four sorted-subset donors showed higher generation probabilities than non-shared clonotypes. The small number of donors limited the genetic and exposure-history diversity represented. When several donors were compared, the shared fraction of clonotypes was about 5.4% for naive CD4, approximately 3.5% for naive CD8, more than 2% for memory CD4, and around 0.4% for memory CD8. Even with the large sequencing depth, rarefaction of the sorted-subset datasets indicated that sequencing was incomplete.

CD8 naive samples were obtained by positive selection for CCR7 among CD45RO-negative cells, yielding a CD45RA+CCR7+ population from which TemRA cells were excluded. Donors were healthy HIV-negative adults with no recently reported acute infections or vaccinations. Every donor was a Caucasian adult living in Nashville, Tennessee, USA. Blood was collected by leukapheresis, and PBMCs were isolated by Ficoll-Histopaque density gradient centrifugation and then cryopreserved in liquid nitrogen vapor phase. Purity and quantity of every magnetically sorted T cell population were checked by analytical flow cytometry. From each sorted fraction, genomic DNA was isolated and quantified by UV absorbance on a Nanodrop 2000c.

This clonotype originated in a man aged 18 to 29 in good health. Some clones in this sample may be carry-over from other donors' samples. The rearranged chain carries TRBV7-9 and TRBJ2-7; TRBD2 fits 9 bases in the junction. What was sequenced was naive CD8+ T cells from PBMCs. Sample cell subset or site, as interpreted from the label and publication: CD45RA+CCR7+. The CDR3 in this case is CASSLDGGRAYEQYF. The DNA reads TGTGCCAGCAGCTTAGATGGCGGGAGGGCCTACGAGCAGTACTTC. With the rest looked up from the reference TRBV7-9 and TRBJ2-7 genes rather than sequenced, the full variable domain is DTGVSQNPRHKITKRGQNVTFRCDPISEHNRLYWYRQTLGQGPEFLTYFQNEAQLEKSRLLSDRFSAERPKGSFSTLEIQRTEQGDSAMYLCASSLDGGRAYEQYFGPGTRLTVT.